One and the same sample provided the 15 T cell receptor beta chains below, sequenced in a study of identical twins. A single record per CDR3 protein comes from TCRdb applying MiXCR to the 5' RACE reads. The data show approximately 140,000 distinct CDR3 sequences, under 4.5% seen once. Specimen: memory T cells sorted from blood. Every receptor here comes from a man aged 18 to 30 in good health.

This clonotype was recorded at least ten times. DNA for the CDR3: TGTGCCAGCCTTGGCCCTGGCGAGGGGCAAAAACTGTTTTTT. Its protein is CASLGPGEGQKLFF. The rearrangement uses TRBV6-1 and TRBJ1-4; D might be TRBD1 (5 bases). The CDR3 runs to 14 residues. Per germline, CDR1 MNHNS and CDR2 SASEGT. Trimming stripped 8 bases from V and 9 bases from J, with 19 bases between.

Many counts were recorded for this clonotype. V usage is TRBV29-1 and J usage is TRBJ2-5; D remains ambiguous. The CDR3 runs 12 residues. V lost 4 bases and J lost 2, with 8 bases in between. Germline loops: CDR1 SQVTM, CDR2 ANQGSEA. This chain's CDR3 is CSVVVGQETQYF. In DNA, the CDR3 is TGCAGCGTTGTGGTGGGGCAAGAGACCCAGTACTTC.

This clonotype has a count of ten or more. CDR3 DNA: TGTGCCAGCAGTTACGTCCAGGGCGGCACTGAAGCTTTCTTT. Its protein product is CASSYVQGGTEAFF. This chain connects TRBV6-5 to TRBJ1-1; possible D gene TRBD1, 5 bases. Between the trimmed V and J ends, which lost 2 bases and 4 bases, there was a span of 11 bases. There are 14 residues in the CDR3. Germline values: CDR1 MNHEY, CDR2 SVGAGI.

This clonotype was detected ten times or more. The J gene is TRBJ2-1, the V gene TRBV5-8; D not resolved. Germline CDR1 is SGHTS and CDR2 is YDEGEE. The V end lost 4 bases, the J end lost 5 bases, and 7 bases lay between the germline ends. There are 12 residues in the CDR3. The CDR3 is CASSTRDNEQFF. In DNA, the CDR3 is TGTGCCAGCAGCACAAGGGACAATGAGCAGTTCTTC.

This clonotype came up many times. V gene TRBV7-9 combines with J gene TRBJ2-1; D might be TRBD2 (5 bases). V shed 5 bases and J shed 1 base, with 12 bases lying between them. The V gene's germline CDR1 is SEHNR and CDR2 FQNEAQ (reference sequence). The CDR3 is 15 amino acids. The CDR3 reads CASSTRLQSYNEQFF. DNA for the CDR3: TGTGCCAGCAGCACCCGACTACAATCCTACAATGAGCAGTTCTTC. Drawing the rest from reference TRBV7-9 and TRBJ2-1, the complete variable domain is DTGVSQNPRHKITKRGQNVTFRCDPISEHNRLYWYRQTLGQGPEFLTYFQNEAQLEKSRLLSDRFSAERPKGSFSTLEIQRTEQGDSAMYLCASSTRLQSYNEQFFGPGTRLTVL.

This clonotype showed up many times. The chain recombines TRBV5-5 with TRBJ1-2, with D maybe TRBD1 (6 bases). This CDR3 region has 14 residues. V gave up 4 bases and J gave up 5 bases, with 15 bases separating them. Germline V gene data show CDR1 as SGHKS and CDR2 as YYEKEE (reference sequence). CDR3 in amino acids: CASSHRTDGYGYTF. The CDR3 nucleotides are TGTGCCAGCAGCCACAGGACAGACGGATATGGCTACACCTTC.

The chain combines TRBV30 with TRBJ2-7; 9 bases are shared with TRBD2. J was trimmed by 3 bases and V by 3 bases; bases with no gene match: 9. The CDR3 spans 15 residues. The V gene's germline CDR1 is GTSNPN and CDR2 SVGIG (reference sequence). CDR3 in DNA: TGTGCCTGGAGCAACACGGGACTAGCCCTCTACGAGCAGTACTTC. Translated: CAWSNTGLALYEQYF.

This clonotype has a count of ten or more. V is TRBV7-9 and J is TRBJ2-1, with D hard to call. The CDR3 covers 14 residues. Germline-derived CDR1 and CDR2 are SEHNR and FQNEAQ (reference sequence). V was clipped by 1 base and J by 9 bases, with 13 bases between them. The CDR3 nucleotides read TGTGCCAGCAGCTTAGGGGCCACCTCCCCTGAGCAGTTCTTC. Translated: CASSLGATSPEQFF.

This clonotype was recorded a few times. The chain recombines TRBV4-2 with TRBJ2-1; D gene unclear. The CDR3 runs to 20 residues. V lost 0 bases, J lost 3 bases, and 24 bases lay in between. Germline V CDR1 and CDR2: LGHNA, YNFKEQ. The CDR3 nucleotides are TGTGCCAGCAGCCAAGATCCGGTAATTTTTGGCGGAGACCACTACAATGAGCAGTTCTTC. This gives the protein CASSQDPVIFGGDHYNEQFF.

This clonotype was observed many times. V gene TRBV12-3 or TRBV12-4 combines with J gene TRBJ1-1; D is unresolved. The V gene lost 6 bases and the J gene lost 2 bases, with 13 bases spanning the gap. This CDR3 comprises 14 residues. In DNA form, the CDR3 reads TGTGCCAGCAGGTTATTGGTTGGAAACACTGAAGCTTTCTTT. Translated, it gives CASRLLVGNTEAFF.

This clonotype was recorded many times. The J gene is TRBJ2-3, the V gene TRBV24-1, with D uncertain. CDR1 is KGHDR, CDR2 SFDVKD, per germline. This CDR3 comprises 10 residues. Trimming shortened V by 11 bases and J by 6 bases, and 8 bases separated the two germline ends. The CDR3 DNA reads TGTGCCAGAGGACGGGATACGCAGTATTTT. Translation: CARGRDTQYF.

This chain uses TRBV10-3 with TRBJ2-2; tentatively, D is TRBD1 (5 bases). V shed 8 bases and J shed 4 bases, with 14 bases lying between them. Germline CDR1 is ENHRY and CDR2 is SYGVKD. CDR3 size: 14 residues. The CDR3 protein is CAIALDKGTGELFF. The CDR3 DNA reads TGTGCCATCGCTCTGGACAAGGGCACCGGGGAGCTGTTTTTT.

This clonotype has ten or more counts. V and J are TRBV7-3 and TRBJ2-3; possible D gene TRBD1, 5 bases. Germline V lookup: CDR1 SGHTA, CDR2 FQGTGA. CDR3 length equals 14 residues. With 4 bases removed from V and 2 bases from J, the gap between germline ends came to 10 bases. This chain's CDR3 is CASSSLGLTDTQYF. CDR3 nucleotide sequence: TGTGCCAGCAGCTCACTGGGGCTCACAGATACGCAGTATTTT.

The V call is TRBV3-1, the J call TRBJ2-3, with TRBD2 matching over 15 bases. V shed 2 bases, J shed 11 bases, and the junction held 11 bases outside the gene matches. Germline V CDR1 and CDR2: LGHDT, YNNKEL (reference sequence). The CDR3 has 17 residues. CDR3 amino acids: CASSQWTSGRGTVKQYF. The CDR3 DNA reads TGTGCCAGCAGCCAATGGACTAGCGGGAGGGGGACAGTGAAGCAGTATTTT.

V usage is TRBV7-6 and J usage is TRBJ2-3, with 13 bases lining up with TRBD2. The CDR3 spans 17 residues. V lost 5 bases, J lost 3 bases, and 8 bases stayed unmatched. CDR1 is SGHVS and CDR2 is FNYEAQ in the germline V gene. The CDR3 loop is CASSPGSTSGRTDTQYF. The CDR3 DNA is TGTGCCAGCAGCCCCGGATCGACTAGCGGGAGGACAGATACGCAGTATTTT.